One sample yielded the 31 T cell receptor beta chains listed below, sequenced in a study of cytomegalovirus exposure and HLA in healthy donors (dated by TCRdb to 2015 to 2018). Libraries were built with the immunoSEQ multiplex PCR assay. For the multiplex PCR, a mixture combining 60 forward primers for TCR Vbeta segments and 13 reverse primers for TCR Jbeta segments was used. The clones in this table, taken by TCRdb from immuneACCESS, are in-frame only. Not every clone is retained; where verified, under half of the shortfall comes from an unresolved V gene, and the cause of the rest is unknown. The sample has around 150,000 clones on record, around 79% of them singletons. The ten largest make up less than 3.5% of the sample. The specimen was PBMCs. These receptors all come from a male donor in good health and CMV-seronegative.

In its sample, this clone was seen a few times. This chain uses TRBV27 with TRBJ2-6; D is unclear. The CDR3 runs 14 residues. Germline V gives CDR1 MNHEY, CDR2 SMNVEV (reference sequence). V lost 3 bases and J lost 2, with 5 bases in between. The CDR3 coding sequence is TGTGCCAGCAGTTTCGGTACTGGGGCCAACGTCCTGACTTTC. Translating gives CASSFGTGANVLTF.

This clone came up once. V usage is TRBV11-2 and J usage is TRBJ2-5, with 11 bases aligning to TRBD2. After removal of 0 bases from V and 2 bases from J, the junction contained 2 bases not matched to a gene. Germline-derived CDR1 and CDR2 are SGHAT and FQNNGV. The CDR3 has 16 residues. Written as DNA, the CDR3 is TGTGCCAGCAGCTTAGAACTAGCGGGGGTTCAAGAGACCCAGTACTTC. As protein: CASSLELAGVQETQYF.

The genes are TRBV6-1 and TRBJ1-1; 8 positions match TRBD1. Trimming at V came to 6 bases and at J to 0 bases, leaving 3 bases not matched to a gene. Germline V gene sequence: CDR1 MNHNS, CDR2 SASEGT. The length of the CDR3 is 14 residues. The CDR3 DNA reads TGTGCCAGCAGGGGGACAGGACTGAACACTGAAGCTTTCTTT. Translating it yields CASRGTGLNTEAFF.

The V gene is TRBV19, the J gene TRBJ1-1, with 9 bases identical to TRBD1. With V trimmed by 2 bases and J by 3 bases, 4 bases remained unmatched. This CDR3 has 15 residues. Germline lookup yields CDR1 LNHDA and CDR2 SQIVND (reference sequence). This CDR3 is CASSIKGQGHTEAFF. CDR3 bases: TGTGCCAGTAGTATAAAGGGACAGGGACACACTGAAGCTTTCTTT.

This clone came up a few times. The J gene is TRBJ2-7, the V gene TRBV7-6; 7 bases fit TRBD2. The CDR3 consists of 14 residues. Trimming removed 5 bases from V and 2 bases from J; junction bases left unmatched: 6. Germline V gives CDR1 SGHVS, CDR2 FNYEAQ. Written as DNA, the CDR3 is TGTGCCAGCAGCCCGACCGGGACTACCTACGAGCAGTACTTC. It yields the protein CASSPTGTTYEQYF.

The J gene is TRBJ2-7, the V gene TRBV13; D might be TRBD2 (5 bases). CDR1 is PRHDT, CDR2 FYEKMQ, per germline (reference sequence). This CDR3 has 14 residues. V lost 5 bases and J 5 bases, leaving 16 bases between the germline ends. Here the CDR3 reads CASSAGTPTNEQYF. Written as DNA, the CDR3 is TGTGCCAGCAGCGCCGGAACCCCGACTAACGAGCAGTACTTC.

This rearrangement joins TRBV9 to TRBJ1-3; perhaps TRBD1 as D (5 bases). Germline CDR1 is SGDLS and CDR2 is YYNGEE. The CDR3 runs 16 residues. Deletions cut 4 bases from V and 2 bases from J, with 16 bases between. CDR3 DNA: TGTGCCAGCAGCCCGACAGCTACCTCTCCTGGAAACACCATATATTTT. Its protein product is CASSPTATSPGNTIYF. Looking up the rest from reference TRBV9 and TRBJ1-3 gives the full variable domain: DSGVTQTPKHLITATGQRVTLRCSPRSGDLSVYWYQQSLDQGLQFLIQYYNGEERAKGNILERFSAQQFPDLHSELNLSSLELGDSALYFCASSPTATSPGNTIYFGEGSWLTVV.

The gene calls are TRBV5-6 and TRBJ2-1; D is unclear. Trimming pared 4 bases from V and 6 bases from J, leaving 8 bases between. Looked up from germline, CDR1 is SGHDT and CDR2 is YYEEEE. This CDR3 has 12 residues. CDR3: CASSLVLNEQFF. CDR3 coding DNA: TGTGCCAGCAGCCTGGTACTCAATGAGCAGTTCTTC.

The sample holds one count of this clone. This chain connects TRBV30 to TRBJ2-5, with 8 bases identical to TRBD1. The CDR3 is 13 amino acids. V dropped 5 bases and J dropped 2; count of bases not matched to a gene: 4. The germline V gene has CDR1 GTSNPN and CDR2 SVGIG (reference sequence). The CDR3 loop reads CAWGRDRQETQYF. DNA of the CDR3: TGTGCCTGGGGCCGGGACAGGCAAGAGACCCAGTACTTC.

The chain couples TRBV30 to TRBJ1-4; 10 bases align to TRBD1. CDR3 size: 13 residues. The germline CDR1 and CDR2 sequences are GTSNPN and SVGIG (reference sequence). With V trimmed by 3 bases and J by 8 bases, 3 bases remained unmatched. The CDR3 is CAWRTGGDEKLFF. CDR3 sequence (DNA): TGTGCCTGGAGGACAGGGGGCGACGAAAAACTGTTTTTT.

The chain is built from TRBV12-5 and TRBJ1-1; D is uncertain. The CDR3 runs to 12 residues. Trimming pared 7 bases from V and 0 bases from J, leaving 6 bases between. Germline CDR1 and CDR2: LGHNT and FRNRAP. CDR3 residues: CASVSMNTEAFF. In DNA, the CDR3 is TGTGCTAGTGTGTCCATGAACACTGAAGCTTTCTTT.

The rearrangement uses TRBV5-4 and TRBJ2-7, with D perhaps TRBD1 (5 bases). Germline V lookup: CDR1 SGHNT, CDR2 YYREEE (reference sequence). Trimming left V 4 bases short and J 6 bases short, with 17 bases between. CDR3 size: 14 residues. CDR3 bases: TGTGCCAGCAGCCCCCGTGGCAGGGCCCTCGAGCAGTACTTC. Residues: CASSPRGRALEQYF.

This clone turned up a few times. The V gene is TRBV6-6, the J gene TRBJ2-7, with 7 bases aligning to TRBD2. Germline CDR1 MNHNY, CDR2 SVGAGI (reference sequence). The CDR3 contains 14 residues. The junction had 10 bases not matched to a gene; V was cut back by 5 bases and J by 6 bases. The CDR3 reads CASSDAGVVREQYF. The CDR3 bases are TGTGCCAGCAGTGACGCGGGGGTTGTTCGCGAGCAGTACTTC.

The chain couples TRBV27 to TRBJ2-2; the match to TRBD1 covers 7 bases. The V gene end was trimmed by 6 bases and the J gene end by 6 bases; junction bases not matched to a gene: 7. The CDR3 is made up of 14 amino acids. Germline V gene lookup returns CDR1 MNHEY and CDR2 SMNVEV (reference sequence). The CDR3 DNA sequence: TGTGCCAGCAGAATTTACCAGGGGGCCGGGGAGCTGTTTTTT. Translated, it gives CASRIYQGAGELFF.

This clone was counted a few times. The chain couples TRBV19 to TRBJ1-5, with 7 bases that match TRBD1. V lost 4 bases, J lost 5 bases, and 8 bases stayed unmatched. Germline CDR1 reads LNHDA; CDR2 reads SQIVND (reference sequence). The CDR3 is 15 residues long. The CDR3 DNA sequence: TGTGCCAGTAGTAGAATGGGACAGAACCATCAGCCCCAGCATTTT. Amino acid sequence: CASSRMGQNHQPQHF.

The CDR3 protein is CASSYYDRSNQPQHF. As DNA, the CDR3 is TGTGCCAGCAGTTACTATGACAGAAGTAATCAGCCCCAGCATTTT. The J gene is TRBJ1-5, the V gene TRBV6-5; tentative D call: TRBD1 (5 bases). The CDR3 covers 15 residues. Germline values: CDR1 MNHEY, CDR2 SVGAGI. V gave up 1 base and J gave up 4 bases, with 11 bases separating them.

The chain couples TRBV19 to TRBJ2-7; D gene unclear. The germline gives CDR1 LNHDA, CDR2 SQIVND (reference sequence). V was pared by 5 bases and J by 2 bases, with 7 bases between. The CDR3 sequence is 12 residues long. CDR3 coding DNA: TGTGCCAGTAGTCTCACACCCTACGAGCAGTACTTC. It yields the protein CASSLTPYEQYF.

The chain links TRBV5-1 to TRBJ1-4, with TRBD1 as a possible D gene (5 bases). The germline gives CDR1 SGHRS, CDR2 YFSETQ. The CDR3 has 19 amino acids. The V and J ends lost 4 bases and 1 base respectively, with 23 bases between them. The CDR3 loop is CASSGIWDGAGQTNEKLFF. CDR3 bases: TGCGCCAGCAGCGGGATATGGGACGGCGCGGGGCAAACTAATGAAAAACTGTTTTTT. The entire variable domain, with the rest obtained from reference TRBV5-1 and TRBJ1-4, is as follows: KAGVTQTPRYLIKTRGQQVTLSCSPISGHRSVSWYQQTPGQGLQFLFEYFSETQRNKGNFPGRFSGRQFSNSRSEMNVSTLELGDSALYLCASSGIWDGAGQTNEKLFFGSGTQLSVL.

The chain recombines TRBV29-1 with TRBJ2-7; D might be TRBD1 (6 bases). Trimming removed 7 bases at V and 5 bases at J, with 18 bases between. Per the germline V gene, CDR1 is SQVTM and CDR2 is ANQGSEA. This CDR3 spans 13 amino acids. In DNA, the CDR3 is TGCAGCGCCGCACAGGGAATGTTGAACGAGCAGTACTTC. Amino acids: CSAAQGMLNEQYF.

The chain joins TRBV9 to TRBJ2-1; a possible D gene is TRBD2 (6 bases). Germline V CDR1 and CDR2: SGDLS, YYNGEE. The CDR3 loop spans 14 amino acids. Trimming took off 0 bases at V and 9 bases at J, with 13 bases between the two ends. The CDR3 protein is CASSVVAGGGEQFF. In nucleotides, the CDR3 is TGTGCCAGCAGCGTAGTAGCTGGGGGAGGTGAGCAGTTCTTC. Combining the CDR3 with reference TRBV9 and TRBJ2-1 gives the whole variable domain DSGVTQTPKHLITATGQRVTLRCSPRSGDLSVYWYQQSLDQGLQFLIQYYNGEERAKGNILERFSAQQFPDLHSELNLSSLELGDSALYFCASSVVAGGGEQFFGPGTRLTVL.

V gene TRBV5-6 combines with J gene TRBJ1-5; 7 positions agree with TRBD1. J was trimmed by 0 bases and V by 5 bases; bases with no gene match: 8. Germline CDR1 and CDR2: SGHDT and YYEEEE. The CDR3 totals 16 residues. CDR3 coding DNA: TGTGCCAGCAGTTTTGGGACAGACAATAGCAATCAGCCCCAGCATTTT. Protein product: CASSFGTDNSNQPQHF.

This clone was observed a handful of times. This chain links TRBV5-4 with TRBJ2-7, with TRBD1 identical over 9 bases. Germline loops: CDR1 SGHNT, CDR2 YYREEE (reference sequence). The CDR3 sequence is 14 residues long. V shed 4 bases, J shed 3 bases, and the junction held 5 bases outside the gene matches. The chain's CDR3 is CASSEKTGGYEQYF. CDR3 bases: TGTGCCAGCAGCGAGAAGACAGGGGGCTACGAGCAGTACTTC.

The V and J genes are TRBV7-8 and TRBJ1-1, with D perhaps matching TRBD1 (6 bases). Germline V lookup: CDR1 SGHVS, CDR2 FQNEAQ. V shed 8 bases and J shed 5 bases, with 15 bases lying between them. The CDR3 consists of 13 residues. The CDR3 is CASEIVGGTEAFF. The CDR3 DNA reads TGTGCCAGCGAAATTGTAGGGGGAACTGAAGCTTTCTTT.

V usage is TRBV7-2 and J usage is TRBJ2-7, with TRBD1 matching 9 bases. This CDR3 spans 18 amino acids. Trimming cost V 5 bases and J 5 bases; bases outside gene matches: 19. The germline gives CDR1 SGHTA, CDR2 FQGNSA. The DNA for the CDR3 is TGTGCCAGCAGCCCCCGGCCCGGGGACAGGGTTCGTGGGGACGAGCAGTACTTC. Protein: CASSPRPGDRVRGDEQYF. Filled out from reference TRBV7-2 and TRBJ2-7, the complete variable domain reads GAGVSQSPSNKVTEKGKDVELRCDPISGHTALYWYRQSLGQGLEFLIYFQGNSAPDKSGLPSDRFSAERTGGSVSTLTIQRTQQEDSAVYLCASSPRPGDRVRGDEQYFGPGTRLTVT.

V is TRBV11-3 and J is TRBJ2-2, with 8 bases identical to TRBD2. Germline V gene sequence: CDR1 SGHNT, CDR2 YENEEA. The CDR3 runs to 15 residues. With 5 bases clipped from V and 2 bases from J, the junction kept 4 bases outside the gene matches. For the CDR3, the DNA is TGTGCCAGCAGCGATAGCGGGACTAACACCGGGGAGCTGTTTTTT. Its translation: CASSDSGTNTGELFF.

This clone has a handful of counts. The chain combines TRBV7-6 with TRBJ1-2; 7 bases match TRBD1. Germline loops: CDR1 SGHVS, CDR2 FNYEAQ. Trimming took 5 bases from V and 6 from J; bases not matched to a gene: 9. This CDR3 region has 14 residues. CDR3: CASSETGISDGYTF. The CDR3 DNA follows: TGTGCCAGCAGCGAGACAGGGATTAGTGATGGCTACACCTTC.

V gene TRBV21-1 combines with J gene TRBJ2-6; no DNA check was done on the table's D call, TRBD2. TRBV21-1 is a pseudogene segment. The CDR3 loop spans 16 amino acids. The CDR3 loop reads CASSPRRNSGANVLTF. The CDR3 region has the DNA TGTGCCAGCAGCCCCCGGCGGAACTCTGGGGCCAACGTCCTGACTTTC.

The J gene is TRBJ2-2, the V gene TRBV4-1, with D perhaps TRBD2 (6 bases). V was cut by 2 bases and J by 7 bases, with 14 bases left in between. The CDR3 runs to 15 residues. The germline V gene encodes CDR1 MGHRA and CDR2 YSYEKL. The CDR3 is CASSQLAGSNGELFF. The CDR3 DNA sequence: TGCGCCAGCAGCCAACTTGCGGGAAGCAACGGGGAGCTGTTTTTT.

The chain carries TRBV10-3 and TRBJ1-2; no definite D call. Germline CDR1 ENHRY, CDR2 SYGVKD. V shed 6 bases and J shed 1 base, with 9 bases lying between them. This CDR3 region has 13 residues. In DNA form, the CDR3 reads TGTGCCATCAGGACGCAGGTTAACTATGGCTACACCTTC. It translates to CAIRTQVNYGYTF.

The rearrangement links TRBV7-9 to TRBJ1-2; the D gene is possibly TRBD1 (6 bases). This CDR3 is built from 14 residues. The V and J ends lost 4 bases and 4 bases respectively, with 13 bases between them. The germline V gene encodes CDR1 SEHNR and CDR2 FQNEAQ (reference sequence). This chain's CDR3 is CASSWEGGGYGYTF. Here the CDR3 DNA reads TGTGCCAGCAGCTGGGAGGGGGGCGGCTATGGCTACACCTTC.

This sequence joins TRBV27 and TRBJ1-1; weak D call: TRBD1 (6 bases). The CDR3 loop spans 14 amino acids. V was shortened by 6 bases and J by 8 bases, with 19 bases between the two germline ends. CDR1 and CDR2 from the germline V gene are MNHEY and SMNVEV (reference sequence). CDR3 protein: CASSVRWQGTEAFF. The DNA of the CDR3 is TGTGCCAGCAGCGTCAGGTGGCAGGGGACGGAAGCTTTCTTT.